This T cell receptor beta chain was profiled in a study of beta chain features in type 1 diabetes. Findings and limits, study-wide: Shorter templates might be favored by PCR, and equally so in patients and in controls.

In its sample, this clone was seen once. Its antigen is as yet unknown. Sequencing targeted expressed TCRB transcripts, as all isolated RNA had been reverse transcribed. Clones were read by immunoSEQ multiplex PCR, and TCRdb kept only the in-frame ones, dropping some. The sample has roughly 310,000 clones, about 10% seen once. Sequenced material: naive CD4+ T cells from blood. The sequence came from a woman in her thirties in good health.

The chain's CDR3 is CASSQGSGQLNEKLFF. The CDR3 DNA follows: TGCGCCAGCAGCCAAGGTTCGGGACAGCTAAATGAAAAACTGTTTTTT. The genes are TRBV4-3 and TRBJ1-4, with 7 nucleotides matching TRBD1. This CDR3 is built from 16 residues. Germline-derived CDR1 and CDR2 are LGHNA and YSLEER. V lost 1 base to trimming and J lost 5 bases; unmatched junction nucleotides: 7.